Described below is a single T cell receptor beta chain sequence and its context. Its antigen is currently unknown. The extraction recovered at least 5 micrograms of total RNA per sample. This sample is drawn from a study of blood T cells in healthy people across ages. A second PCR, run for about 6 to 11 cycles, used a sample-barcoded 5' primer plus a J-beta primer mix. TCRdb re-derived calls from the 5' RACE reads in MiXCR, one entry per CDR3 protein. The data contain 800,000 or so distinct CDR3 sequences, about 25% of them seen just once; the ten biggest clones take up approximately 3.7%. Regarding the study as a whole: Unsorted PBMCs blocked a conclusive comparison of naive and antigen-experienced cells. Older individuals had lower TCR beta diversity per million T cells (the decline was roughly linear).

Germline assignment: CDR1 SGHVS and CDR2 FNYEAQ. The CDR3 length is 14 residues. V dropped 6 bases and J dropped 2 bases, with 11 bases sitting between them. The same data also went into a second study, on T cells of mothers and their children. As that report states: All RNA that had been extracted was used for cDNA synthesis at approximately 1.5 ug per 15 ul.

This clonotype originated in a boy aged 5-17 years in good health. Input material: blood. The chain employs TRBV7-6 and TRBJ2-1; D not certain. The CDR3 region is CASSRQTTYNEQFF. CDR3 in DNA: TGTGCCAGCAGTCGCCAAACGACCTACAATGAGCAGTTCTTC.